This TCR beta chain was sequenced during a study of T cells after yellow fever vaccination. Background on the study: For low cell numbers, libraries were made with SMART-Seq v4 Ultra Low Input.

Germline CDR1 reads LGHDT; CDR2 reads YNNKEL (reference sequence). V shed 4 bases and J shed 1 base, with 11 bases lying between them. The CDR3 is made up of 15 amino acids. They built TCR cDNA with 5'RACE template switching, a step that put in a universal primer site and UMIs. TCRdb re-called the 5' RACE reads with MiXCR, one entry per CDR3 protein. The data contain about 260,000 distinct CDR3 sequences, approximately 3.8% of them singletons. Findings and limits, study-wide: Just a small share of clonotypes turned up in the CD4 compartment as well as the CD8 compartment. A weaker but faster secondary response was observed, peaking on day 5 versus 15.

This clonotype was observed at least ten times. Antigen specificity is unknown. This chain uses TRBV3-1 with TRBJ2-4; D might be TRBD2 (5 bases). The sample here was PBMCs, taken 15 days after the yellow fever booster vaccination. The receptor was derived from a man aged 18-30 years who received the YFV17D yellow fever vaccine. CDR3 DNA: TGTGCCAGCAGCCTCCGGGGAAGGGCCAAAAACATTCAGTACTTC. Its translation: CASSLRGRAKNIQYF.